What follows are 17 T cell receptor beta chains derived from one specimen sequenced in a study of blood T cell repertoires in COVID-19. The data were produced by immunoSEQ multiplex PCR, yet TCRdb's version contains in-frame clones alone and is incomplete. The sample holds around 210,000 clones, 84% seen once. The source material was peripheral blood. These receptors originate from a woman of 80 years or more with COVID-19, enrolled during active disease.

CDR3 nucleotide sequence: TGTGCCAGCACCCCGTCAGTCGCTCAAGAGACCCAGTACTTC. The encoded protein is CASTPSVAQETQYF. This rearrangement joins TRBV28 to TRBJ2-5; D unresolved. The CDR3 contains 14 residues. V was trimmed by 7 bases and J by 2 bases, leaving 14 bases between them. The germline V gene has CDR1 MDHEN and CDR2 SYDVKM.

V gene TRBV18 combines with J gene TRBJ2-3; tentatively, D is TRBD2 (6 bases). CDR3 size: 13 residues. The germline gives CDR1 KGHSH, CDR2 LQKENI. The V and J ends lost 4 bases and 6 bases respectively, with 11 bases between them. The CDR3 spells CASSRAGLDTQYF. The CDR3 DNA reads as TGTGCCAGCTCACGGGCGGGGCTGGATACGCAGTATTTT.

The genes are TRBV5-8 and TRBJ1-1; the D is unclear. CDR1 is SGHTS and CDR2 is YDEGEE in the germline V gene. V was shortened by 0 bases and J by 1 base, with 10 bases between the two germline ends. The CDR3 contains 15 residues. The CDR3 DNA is TGTGCCAGCAGCTTGGACGCGGGTCCGAACACTGAAGCTTTCTTT. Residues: CASSLDAGPNTEAFF.

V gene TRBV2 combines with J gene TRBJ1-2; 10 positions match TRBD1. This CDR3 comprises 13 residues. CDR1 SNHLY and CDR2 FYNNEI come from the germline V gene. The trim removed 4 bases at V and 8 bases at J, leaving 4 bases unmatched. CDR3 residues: CASSVETGGGYTF. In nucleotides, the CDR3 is TGTGCCAGCAGTGTTGAGACAGGGGGCGGCTACACCTTC.

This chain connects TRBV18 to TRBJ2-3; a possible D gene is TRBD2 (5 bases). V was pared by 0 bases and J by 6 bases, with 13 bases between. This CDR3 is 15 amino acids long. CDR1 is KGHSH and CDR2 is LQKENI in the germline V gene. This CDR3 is CASSPPSLARDTQYF. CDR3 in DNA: TGTGCCAGCTCACCACCATCTCTAGCCAGGGATACGCAGTATTTT.

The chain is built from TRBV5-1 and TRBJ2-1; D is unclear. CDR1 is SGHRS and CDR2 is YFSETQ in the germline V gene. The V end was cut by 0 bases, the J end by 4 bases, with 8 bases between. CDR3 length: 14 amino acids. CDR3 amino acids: CASSLGQEYNEQFF. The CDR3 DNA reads TGCGCCAGCAGCTTGGGTCAAGAGTACAATGAGCAGTTCTTC. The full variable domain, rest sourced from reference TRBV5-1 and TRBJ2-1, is KAGVTQTPRYLIKTRGQQVTLSCSPISGHRSVSWYQQTPGQGLQFLFEYFSETQRNKGNFPGRFSGRQFSNSRSEMNVSTLELGDSALYLCASSLGQEYNEQFFGPGTRLTVL.

CDR3 bases: TGTGCCAGCAGTGAAGGGGCAGGGGGCGGCTACGAGCAGTACTTC. Translated, it gives CASSEGAGGGYEQYF. The chain uses TRBV6-1 and TRBJ2-7; TRBD1 agrees at 8 bases. V lost 1 base, J lost 3 bases, and 5 bases stayed unmatched. The CDR3 contains 15 residues. The germline CDR1 and CDR2 sequences are MNHNS and SASEGT.

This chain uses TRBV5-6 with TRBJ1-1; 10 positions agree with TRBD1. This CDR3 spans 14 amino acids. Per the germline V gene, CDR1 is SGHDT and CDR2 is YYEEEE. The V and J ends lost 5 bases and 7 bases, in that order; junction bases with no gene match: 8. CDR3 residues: CASRRGQGVLEAFF. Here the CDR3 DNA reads TGTGCCAGCAGGAGAGGACAGGGGGTGCTTGAAGCTTTCTTT.

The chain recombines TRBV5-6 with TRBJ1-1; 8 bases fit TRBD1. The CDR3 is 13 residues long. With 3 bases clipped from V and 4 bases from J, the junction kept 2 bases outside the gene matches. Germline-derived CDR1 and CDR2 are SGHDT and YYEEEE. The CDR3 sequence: CASSSQGATEAFF. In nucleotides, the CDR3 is TGTGCCAGCAGCTCTCAGGGGGCCACTGAAGCTTTCTTT.

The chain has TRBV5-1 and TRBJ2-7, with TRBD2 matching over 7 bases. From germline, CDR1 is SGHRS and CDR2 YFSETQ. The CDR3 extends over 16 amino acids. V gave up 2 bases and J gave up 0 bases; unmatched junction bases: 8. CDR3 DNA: TGCGCCAGCAGCTTAAATCCCGCTAGCGGCTCCTACGAGCAGTACTTC. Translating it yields CASSLNPASGSYEQYF.

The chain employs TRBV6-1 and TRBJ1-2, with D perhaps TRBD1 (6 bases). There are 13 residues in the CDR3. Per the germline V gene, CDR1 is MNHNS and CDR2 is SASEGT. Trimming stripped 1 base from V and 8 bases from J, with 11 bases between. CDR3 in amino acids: CASSEVNREGYTF. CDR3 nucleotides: TGTGCCAGCAGTGAAGTTAACAGGGAGGGCTACACCTTC.

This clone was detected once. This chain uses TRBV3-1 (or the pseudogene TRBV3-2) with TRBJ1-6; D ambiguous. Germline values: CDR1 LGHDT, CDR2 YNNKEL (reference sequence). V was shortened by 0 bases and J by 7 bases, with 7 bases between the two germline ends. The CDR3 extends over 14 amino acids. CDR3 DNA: TGTGCCAGCAGCCAAGATGGGAGGAATTCACCCCTCCACTTT. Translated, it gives CASSQDGRNSPLHF.

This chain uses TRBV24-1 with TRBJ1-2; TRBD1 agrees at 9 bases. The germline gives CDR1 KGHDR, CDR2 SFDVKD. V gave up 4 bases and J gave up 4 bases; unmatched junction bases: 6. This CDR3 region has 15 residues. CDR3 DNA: TGTGCCACCAGTGAAGCGGGACAGGGATTCTATGGCTACACCTTC. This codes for CATSEAGQGFYGYTF.

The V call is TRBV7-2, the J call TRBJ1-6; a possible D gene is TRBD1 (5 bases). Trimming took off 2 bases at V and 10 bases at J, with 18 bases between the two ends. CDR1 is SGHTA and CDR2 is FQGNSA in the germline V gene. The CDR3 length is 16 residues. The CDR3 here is CASSLSGGGGYSPLHF. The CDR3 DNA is TGTGCCAGCAGCTTATCCGGTGGGGGAGGGTACTCACCCCTCCACTTT.

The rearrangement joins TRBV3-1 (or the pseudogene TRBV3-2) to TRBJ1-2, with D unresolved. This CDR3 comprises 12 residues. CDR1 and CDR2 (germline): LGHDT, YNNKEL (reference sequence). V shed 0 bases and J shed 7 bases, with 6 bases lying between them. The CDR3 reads CASSQEIGGYTF. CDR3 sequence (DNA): TGTGCCAGCAGCCAAGAAATCGGTGGCTACACCTTC.

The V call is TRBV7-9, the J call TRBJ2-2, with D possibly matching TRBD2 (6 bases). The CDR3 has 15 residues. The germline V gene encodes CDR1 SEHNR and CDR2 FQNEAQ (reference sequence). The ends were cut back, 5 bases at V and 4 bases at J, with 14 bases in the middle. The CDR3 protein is CASSPGGFGTGELFF. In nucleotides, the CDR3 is TGTGCCAGCAGCCCTGGAGGGTTTGGCACCGGGGAGCTGTTTTTT.

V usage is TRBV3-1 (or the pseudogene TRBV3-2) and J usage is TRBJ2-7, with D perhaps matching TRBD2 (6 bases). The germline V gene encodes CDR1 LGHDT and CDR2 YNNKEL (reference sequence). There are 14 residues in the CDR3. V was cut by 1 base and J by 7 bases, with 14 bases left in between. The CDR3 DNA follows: TGTGCCAGCAGCCAAGCGTCCCTCCGGGGGGAGCAGTACTTC. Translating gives CASSQASLRGEQYF.